The 15 T cell receptor beta chains given below trace back to one sample, sequenced in a study of CD8 T cells in Susac syndrome. 0.5 to 1 ug RNA was reverse transcribed with random hexamers. TCRdb reprocessed the immunoSEQ multiplex PCR reads via MiXCR and lists one record per CDR3 protein. Here the sample spans hundreds of thousands of distinct CDR3 sequences, about 85% being singletons. The sequenced material came from CD8+ T cells from PBMCs. All receptors derive from a human donor with multiple sclerosis.

The rearrangement links TRBV12-3 or TRBV12-4 to TRBJ1-5; 7 nucleotides line up with TRBD1. This CDR3 has 15 residues. Losses at the gene ends were 5 bases for V and 5 bases for J; bases not matched to a gene: 9. CDR3 nucleotide sequence: TGTGCCAGCAGTACGAGGACAGGAGTTTATCAGCCCCAGCATTTT. Encoded protein: CASSTRTGVYQPQHF.

The chain links TRBV30 to TRBJ2-7; TRBD2 matches 10 bases. V shed 3 bases and J 3 bases; nucleotides not matched to a gene: 8. Germline V CDR1 and CDR2: GTSNPN, SVGIG (reference sequence). This CDR3 is 15 amino acids long. The CDR3 reads CAWSHSASGSYEQYF. CDR3 sequence (DNA): TGTGCCTGGAGCCATTCGGCTAGCGGGAGCTACGAGCAGTACTTC.

This clonotype was picked up one time. V is TRBV7-9 and J is TRBJ2-3, with D possibly called TRBD1 or TRBD2 (5 bases each). The V end was cut by 5 bases, the J end by 0 bases, with 15 bases between. The V gene's germline CDR1 is SEHNR and CDR2 FQNEAQ (reference sequence). This CDR3 is 16 amino acids long. CDR3 coding DNA: TGTGCCAGCAGCCAAAGGGACGGTACTAGCACAGATACGCAGTATTTT. Amino acids: CASSQRDGTSTDTQYF. Filled out from reference TRBV7-9 and TRBJ2-3, the complete variable domain reads DTGVSQNPRHKITKRGQNVTFRCDPISEHNRLYWYRQTLGQGPEFLTYFQNEAQLEKSRLLSDRFSAERPKGSFSTLEIQRTEQGDSAMYLCASSQRDGTSTDTQYFGPGTRLTVL.

This clonotype is a singleton in its sample. The chain couples TRBV7-2 to TRBJ2-3; 9 bases map to TRBD2. V lost 3 bases, J lost 5 bases, and 6 bases stayed unmatched. The germline gives CDR1 SGHTA, CDR2 FQGNSA. The CDR3 totals 15 residues. The CDR3 nucleotides are TGTGCCAGCAGCTTTTCTAGCGGGATAATAGATACGCAGTATTTT. Translated, it gives CASSFSSGIIDTQYF.

This clonotype appeared a single time. This chain joins TRBV12-3 or TRBV12-4 and TRBJ1-1; D perhaps matches TRBD1 (5 bases). The CDR3 extends over 14 amino acids. V gave up 6 bases and J gave up 1 base, with 12 bases separating them. CDR3 loop: CASSRPGRNTEAFF. In DNA form, the CDR3 reads TGTGCCAGCAGCCGACCGGGACGGAACACTGAAGCTTTCTTT.

The DNA of the CDR3 is TGCAGTGCTAGCCTCCAGGGGTACACTGAAGCTTTCTTT. It translates to CSASLQGYTEAFF. The V gene is TRBV20-1, the J gene TRBJ1-1; a weak D match, TRBD1 (6 bases). Trimming took 3 bases from V and 3 from J, leaving 11 bases between them. The CDR3 extends over 13 amino acids. CDR1 DFQATT and CDR2 SNEGSKA come from the germline V gene (reference sequence).

This clonotype was seen only once. The V call is TRBV25-1, the J call TRBJ2-1; 14 nucleotides match TRBD2. The germline CDR1 and CDR2 sequences are MGHDK and SYGVNS. The CDR3 has 19 residues. V lost 2 bases, J lost 2 bases, and 8 bases stayed unmatched. CDR3 in amino acids: CASSEETSGGAVPYNEQFF. The CDR3 region has the DNA TGTGCCAGCAGTGAAGAGACTAGCGGGGGGGCCGTACCCTACAATGAGCAGTTCTTC.

The chain is built from TRBV12-3 or TRBV12-4 and TRBJ2-1; the match to TRBD1 covers 8 bases. V dropped 1 base and J dropped 1; count of bases not matched to a gene: 3. The CDR3 has 16 amino acids. The CDR3 sequence is CASSLGTGISYNEQFF. CDR3 nucleotides: TGTGCCAGCAGTTTAGGGACAGGGATATCCTACAATGAGCAGTTCTTC.

V and J are TRBV4-1 and TRBJ1-2; D not certain. V lost 0 bases, J lost 5 bases, and 13 bases lay in between. Germline values: CDR1 MGHRA, CDR2 YSYEKL. The CDR3 runs to 15 residues. Written as DNA, the CDR3 is TGCGCCAGCAGCCAAGAAAAGGTTTCGGTGTATGGCTACACCTTC. It is translated as CASSQEKVSVYGYTF.

The gene calls are TRBV29-1 and TRBJ2-5; 7 bases are shared with TRBD1. The germline gives CDR1 SQVTM, CDR2 ANQGSEA. The CDR3 sequence is 14 residues long. Trimming at V came to 3 bases and at J to 0 bases, leaving 4 bases not matched to a gene. CDR3 DNA sequence: TGCAGCGTTGAGGGACAGCGATACCAAGAGACCCAGTACTTC. This sequence encodes CSVEGQRYQETQYF.

This sequence joins TRBV7-6 and TRBJ2-7; unclear D gene. Trimming shortened V by 5 bases and J by 3 bases, and 11 bases separated the two germline ends. Germline CDR1 reads SGHVS; CDR2 reads FNYEAQ. CDR3 size: 13 residues. In DNA, the CDR3 is TGTGCCAGCAGCACCGCCCACAGCTACGAGCAGTACTTC. Translation gives CASSTAHSYEQYF.

The chain employs TRBV30 and TRBJ2-3, with D possibly TRBD1 on 6 matching bases. The CDR3 contains 14 residues. CDR1 GTSNPN and CDR2 SVGIG come from the germline V gene (reference sequence). V was shortened by 4 bases and J by 1 base, with 12 bases between the two germline ends. As DNA, the CDR3 is TGTGCCTGGACACAGGGTTATGGCACAGATACGCAGTATTTT. This sequence encodes CAWTQGYGTDTQYF.

This clonotype has just one count. The chain has TRBV4-1 and TRBJ1-3, with D maybe TRBD1 (5 bases). The germline V gene has CDR1 MGHRA and CDR2 YSYEKL. The CDR3 covers 16 residues. V was clipped by 3 bases and J by 0 bases, with 12 bases between them. Here the CDR3 DNA reads TGCGCCAGCAGCCAGGAACACGGGGGCTCTGGAAACACCATATATTTT. Translated, it gives CASSQEHGGSGNTIYF.

This clonotype has more than one count but fewer than ten. An end of the junction differs from the germline gene, which may be a read error. The chain joins TRBV4-1 to TRBJ1-5; no definite D call. Germline V CDR1 and CDR2: MGHRA, YSYEKL. The length of the CDR3 is 13 residues. The CDR3 coding sequence is TGTGCCAGCAGCCAAGTGGGGAATCAGCCCCAGCATTTT. Amino acids: CASSQVGNQPQHF.

This rearrangement joins TRBV11-2 to TRBJ2-7; D is unclear. The CDR3 length is 16 residues. Trimming pared 3 bases from V and 4 bases from J, leaving 19 bases between. CDR1 SGHAT and CDR2 FQNNGV come from the germline V gene. The CDR3 sequence is CASSFMEHPGPYEQYF. CDR3 bases: TGTGCCAGCAGCTTTATGGAGCATCCTGGTCCTTACGAGCAGTACTTC.